This note documents a single T cell receptor beta chain sequence. Its cognate antigen has yet to be identified. The sample holds no much larger clone one base away, and base qualities are not on file. The immunoSEQ Assay, a bias-controlled multiplex PCR, was used to amplify TCRbeta CDR3 regions from genomic DNA. The original pipeline was this. Within the assay, amplification of reference gene primers was used to estimate how many nucleated cells each sample contained. Sequence reads were collapsed and filtered to measure the absolute abundance of every unique TCRbeta CDR3 rearrangement. For each sample, productive Simpson clonality was calculated as the square root of Simpson's diversity index over productive rearrangements. Imported from immuneACCESS, the table was reduced by TCRdb to in-frame sequences with V and J called. These copies leave out some clones; in studies compared against another copy, an unresolved V gene accounts for under half, and the cause of the remainder is not known. V and J calls and clone size are as listed in that table; D and trimming were resolved from the DNA. A total of more than 95,000 clones appear in this sample, around 85% of them only once. Less than 3.5% of the sample goes to the ten largest clones.

The sample is drawn from a study of blood T cell repertoires in COVID-19 (dated by TCRdb to the early 2020s). In terms of the full investigation: Samples from collaborators originated in the United States, Italy and Spain and spanned both the acute and convalescent phases of COVID-19. Samples were obtained from the ongoing ImmuneRACE study (first 160 participants) and from some 1,300 subjects provided by 6 global collaborators. A de-identified subject ID, COVID-19 status, age in years and sex were almost always included in the sample metadata. The repertoires were released in a freely available public database intended as a resource for research on the immune response to SARS-CoV-2. Subjects who had been exposed to COVID-19, were actively infected with it, or had recovered from it provided the deeply sampled blood TCRbeta repertoires that made up the dataset. Where available, HLA class I and class II types were taken from metadata supplied by the sample provider and were not determined by assay-based typing. The material from the prospective study consisted of cDNA or gDNA derived from T cells, B-cell-depleted T cells, or PBMCs. Overall study results and their limits: How much clinical and demographic metadata was included differed by source and by participant, and the metadata was provided uncurated.

The V end loses 1 base and the J end loses 5 bases, and a stretch of 12 bases separates them. The CDR3 measures 15 amino acids from cysteine to phenylalanine. The kept DNA is CDR3 alone, 45 bases in frame from the first base. From a lookup of the germline V gene, CDR1 and CDR2 are SGHTA and FQGTGA. One collaborating source in Seattle enrolled patients while the patients were actively infected and followed the patients over time throughout the course of disease. Collaborating institutions collected whole blood in K2EDTA tubes following their own protocols. Collaborator samples were shipped for TCRbeta analysis as frozen whole blood, isolated PBMCs, or DNA extracted from either sample type.

The source is a woman of 80 years or more with COVID-19, enrolled during active disease. The chain couples TRBV7-3 to TRBJ2-1, with a weak D call of TRBD2 (7 bases match). What was sequenced was peripheral blood. The CDR3 here reads CASSLSGGGNNEQFF. Read as DNA, the sequence is TGTGCCAGCAGCTTAAGTGGCGGGGGCAACAATGAGCAGTTCTTC.